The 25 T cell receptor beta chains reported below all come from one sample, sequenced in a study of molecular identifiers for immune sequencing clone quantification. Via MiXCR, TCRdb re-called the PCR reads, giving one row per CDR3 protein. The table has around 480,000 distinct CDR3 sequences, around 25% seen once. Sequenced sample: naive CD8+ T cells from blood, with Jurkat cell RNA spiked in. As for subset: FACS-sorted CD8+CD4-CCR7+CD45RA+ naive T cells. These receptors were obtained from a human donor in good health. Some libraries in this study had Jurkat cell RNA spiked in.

Written as DNA, the CDR3 is TGTGCCAGCAGTTATGGGACAGGGCACTACAATGAGCAGTTCTTC. This translates into CASSYGTGHYNEQFF. The chain combines TRBV12-3 or TRBV12-4 with TRBJ2-1, with 9 nucleotides matching TRBD1. Trimming took 4 bases from V and 3 from J; bases not matched to a gene: 4. The CDR3 loop spans 15 amino acids.

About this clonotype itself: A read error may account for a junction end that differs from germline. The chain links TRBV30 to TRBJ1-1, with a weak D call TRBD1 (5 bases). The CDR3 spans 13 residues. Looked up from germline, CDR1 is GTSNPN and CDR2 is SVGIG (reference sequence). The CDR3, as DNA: TGTGCCTGGAGTGCCCCAGGGAACCCTGAGGCTTTCTTT. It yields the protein CAWSAPGNPEAFF.

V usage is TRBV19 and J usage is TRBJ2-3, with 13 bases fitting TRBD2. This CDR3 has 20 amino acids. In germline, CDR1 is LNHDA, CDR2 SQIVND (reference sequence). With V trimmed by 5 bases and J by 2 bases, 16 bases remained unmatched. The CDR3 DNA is TGTGCCAGTAGTGGGGATTCCGGGACTAGCGGGAATACACACACAGATACGCAGTATTTT. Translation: CASSGDSGTSGNTHTDTQYF.

CDR3 amino acids: CASSTRDNPYNEQFF. The CDR3 DNA is TGTGCCAGCTCAACGAGGGACAATCCCTACAATGAGCAGTTCTTC. V and J are TRBV18 and TRBJ2-1; D is possibly TRBD1 (6 bases). CDR1 is KGHSH and CDR2 is LQKENI in the germline V gene. The CDR3 has 15 residues. The ends were cut back, 5 bases at V and 2 bases at J, with 13 bases in the middle.

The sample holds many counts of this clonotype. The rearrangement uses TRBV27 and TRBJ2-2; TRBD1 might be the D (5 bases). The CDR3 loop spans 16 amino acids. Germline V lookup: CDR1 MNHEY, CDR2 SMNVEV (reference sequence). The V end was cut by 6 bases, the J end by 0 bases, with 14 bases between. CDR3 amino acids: CASSATPTANTGELFF. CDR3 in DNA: TGTGCCAGCAGCGCTACGCCGACAGCGAACACCGGGGAGCTGTTTTTT.

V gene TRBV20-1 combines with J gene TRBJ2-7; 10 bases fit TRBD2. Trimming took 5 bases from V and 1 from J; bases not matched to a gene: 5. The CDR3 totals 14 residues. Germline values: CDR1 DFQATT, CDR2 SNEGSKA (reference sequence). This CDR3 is CSADGTSVSYEQYF. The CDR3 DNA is TGCAGTGCTGACGGGACTAGCGTGTCCTACGAGCAGTACTTC.

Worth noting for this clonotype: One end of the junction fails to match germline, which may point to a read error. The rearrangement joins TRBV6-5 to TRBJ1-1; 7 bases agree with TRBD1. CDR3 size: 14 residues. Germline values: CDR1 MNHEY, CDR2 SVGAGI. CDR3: CASSCTDRLTEVFF. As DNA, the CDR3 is TGTGCCAGCAGTTGCACGGACAGGCTCACTGAAGTTTTCTTT.

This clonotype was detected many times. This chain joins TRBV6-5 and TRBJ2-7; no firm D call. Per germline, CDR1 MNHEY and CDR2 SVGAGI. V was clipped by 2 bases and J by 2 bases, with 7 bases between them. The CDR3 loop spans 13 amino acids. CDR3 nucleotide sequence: TGTGCCAGCAGTTACACCAGAGCCTACGAGCAGTACTTC. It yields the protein CASSYTRAYEQYF.

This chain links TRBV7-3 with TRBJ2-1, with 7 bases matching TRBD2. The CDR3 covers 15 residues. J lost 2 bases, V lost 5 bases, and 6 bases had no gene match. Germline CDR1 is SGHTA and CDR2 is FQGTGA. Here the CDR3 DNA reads TGTGCCAGCAGCGCTTTAGCGGGTGCCTACAATGAGCAGTTCTTC. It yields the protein CASSALAGAYNEQFF.

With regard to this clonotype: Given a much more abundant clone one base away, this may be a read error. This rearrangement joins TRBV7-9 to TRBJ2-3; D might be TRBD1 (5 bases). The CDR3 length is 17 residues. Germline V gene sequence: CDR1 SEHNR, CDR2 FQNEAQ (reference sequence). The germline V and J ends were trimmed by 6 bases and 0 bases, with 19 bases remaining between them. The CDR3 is CASSRLHRITSTDTQYF. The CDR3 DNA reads TGTGCCAGCAGTCGGTTGCACAGGATAACTAGCACAGATACGCAGTATTTT.

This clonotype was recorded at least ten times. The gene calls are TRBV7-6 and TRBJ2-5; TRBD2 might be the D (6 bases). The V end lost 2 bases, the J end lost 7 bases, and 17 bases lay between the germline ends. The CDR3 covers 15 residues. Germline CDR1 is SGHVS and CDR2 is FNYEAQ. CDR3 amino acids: CASSLYPPRAGTQYF. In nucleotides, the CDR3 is TGTGCCAGCAGCTTATATCCTCCTAGAGCGGGGACCCAGTACTTC.

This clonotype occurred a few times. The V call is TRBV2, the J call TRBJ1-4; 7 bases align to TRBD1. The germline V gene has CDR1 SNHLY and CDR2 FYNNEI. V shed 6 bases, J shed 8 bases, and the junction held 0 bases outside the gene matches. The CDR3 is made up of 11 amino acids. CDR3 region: CASSRGEKLFF. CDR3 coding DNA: TGTGCCAGCAGCAGGGGGGAAAAACTGTTTTTT.

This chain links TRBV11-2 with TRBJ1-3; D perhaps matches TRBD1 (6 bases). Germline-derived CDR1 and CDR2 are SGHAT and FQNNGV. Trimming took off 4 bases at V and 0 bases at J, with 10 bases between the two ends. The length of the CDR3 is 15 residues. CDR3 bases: TGTGCCAGCAGCTCAAGGGGGGACTCTGGAAACACCATATATTTT. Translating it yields CASSSRGDSGNTIYF.

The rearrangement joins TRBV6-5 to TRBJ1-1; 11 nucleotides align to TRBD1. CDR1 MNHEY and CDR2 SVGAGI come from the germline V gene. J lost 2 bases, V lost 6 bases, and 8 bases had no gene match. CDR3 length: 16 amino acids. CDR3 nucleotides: TGTGCCAGCAGCTACGGGACAGGGGGGTTCAACACTGAAGCTTTCTTT. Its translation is CASSYGTGGFNTEAFF.

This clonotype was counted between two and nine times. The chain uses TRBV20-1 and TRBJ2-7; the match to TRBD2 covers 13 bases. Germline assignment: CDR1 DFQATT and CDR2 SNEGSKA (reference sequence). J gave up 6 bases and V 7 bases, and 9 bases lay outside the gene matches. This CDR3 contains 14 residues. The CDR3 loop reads CSGKLAGGPPEQYF. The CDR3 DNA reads TGCAGTGGCAAACTAGCGGGAGGGCCCCCCGAGCAGTACTTC.

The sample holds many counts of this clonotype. The CDR3 sequence: CASSWGDRSFFLFF. CDR3 nucleotides: TGCGCCAGCAGCTGGGGGGACAGATCGTTCTTCCTGTTCTTC. The chain carries TRBV5-1 and TRBJ2-1, with D perhaps matching TRBD1 (7 bases). Trimming shortened V by 3 bases and J by 15 bases, and 22 bases separated the two germline ends. The CDR3 has 14 amino acids. Germline assignment: CDR1 SGHRS and CDR2 YFSETQ.

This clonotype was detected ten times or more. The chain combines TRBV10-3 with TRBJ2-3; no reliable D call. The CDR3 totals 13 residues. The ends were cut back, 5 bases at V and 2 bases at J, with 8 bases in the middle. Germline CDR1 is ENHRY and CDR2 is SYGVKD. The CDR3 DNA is TGTGCCATCAGTATTACCTCCACAGATACGCAGTATTTT. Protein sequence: CAISITSTDTQYF.

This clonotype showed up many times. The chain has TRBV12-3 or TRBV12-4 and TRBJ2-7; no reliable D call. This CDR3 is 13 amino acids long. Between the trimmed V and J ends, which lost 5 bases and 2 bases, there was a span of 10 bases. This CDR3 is CASSRANPYEQYF. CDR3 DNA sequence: TGTGCCAGCAGTAGGGCCAACCCCTACGAGCAGTACTTC.

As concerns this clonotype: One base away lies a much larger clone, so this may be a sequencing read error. The CDR3 reads CASSLIIVGTENEQFF. CDR3 coding DNA: TGTGCCAGCAGCTTAATTATCGTAGGGACTGAGAATGAGCAGTTCTTC. V usage is TRBV7-2 and J usage is TRBJ2-1; TRBD2 is a possible D gene (6 bases). Trimming removed 2 bases from V and 7 bases from J, with 18 bases in between. This CDR3 has 16 amino acids. Germline CDR1 SGHTA, CDR2 FQGNSA.

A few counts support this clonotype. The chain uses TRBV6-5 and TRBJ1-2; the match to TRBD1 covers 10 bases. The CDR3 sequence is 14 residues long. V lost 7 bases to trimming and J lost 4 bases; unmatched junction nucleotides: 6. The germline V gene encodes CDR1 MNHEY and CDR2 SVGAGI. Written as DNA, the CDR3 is TGTGCCAGCACCCGACAGGGGGCGGCCTATGGCTACACCTTC. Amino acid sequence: CASTRQGAAYGYTF.

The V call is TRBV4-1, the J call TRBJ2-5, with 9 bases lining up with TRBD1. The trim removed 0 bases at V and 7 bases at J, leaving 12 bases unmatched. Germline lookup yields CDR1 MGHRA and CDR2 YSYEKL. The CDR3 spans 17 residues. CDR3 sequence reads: CASSQERIQGALRTQYF. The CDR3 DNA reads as TGCGCCAGCAGCCAAGAGCGTATACAGGGGGCATTAAGGACCCAGTACTTC.

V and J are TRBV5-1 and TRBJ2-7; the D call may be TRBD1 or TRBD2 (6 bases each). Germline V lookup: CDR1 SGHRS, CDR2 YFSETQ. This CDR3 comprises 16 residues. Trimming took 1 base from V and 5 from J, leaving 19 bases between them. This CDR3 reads CASSLISPSGGNEQYF. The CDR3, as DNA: TGCGCCAGCAGCTTGATTAGCCCTTCCGGGGGCAACGAGCAGTACTTC.

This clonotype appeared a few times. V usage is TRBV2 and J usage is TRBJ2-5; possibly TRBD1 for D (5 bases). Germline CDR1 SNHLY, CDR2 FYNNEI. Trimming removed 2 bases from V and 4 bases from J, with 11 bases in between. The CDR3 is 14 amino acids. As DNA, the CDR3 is TGTGCCAGCAGTGAACCCAGGGCCGCAGAGACCCAGTACTTC. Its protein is CASSEPRAAETQYF.

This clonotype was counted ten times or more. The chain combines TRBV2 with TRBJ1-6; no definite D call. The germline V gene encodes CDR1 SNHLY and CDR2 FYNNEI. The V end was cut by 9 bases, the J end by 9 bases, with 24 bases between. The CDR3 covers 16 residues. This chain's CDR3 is CASSLVHDGPGSPLHF. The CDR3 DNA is TGTGCCAGTAGTTTGGTACACGACGGTCCGGGTTCACCCCTCCACTTT.

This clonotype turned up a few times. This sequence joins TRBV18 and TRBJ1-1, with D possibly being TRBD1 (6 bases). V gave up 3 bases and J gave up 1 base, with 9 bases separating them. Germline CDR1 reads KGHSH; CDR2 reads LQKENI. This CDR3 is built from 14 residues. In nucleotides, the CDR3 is TGTGCCAGCTCACCCGAGGGACAGAACACTGAAGCTTTCTTT. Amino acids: CASSPEGQNTEAFF.